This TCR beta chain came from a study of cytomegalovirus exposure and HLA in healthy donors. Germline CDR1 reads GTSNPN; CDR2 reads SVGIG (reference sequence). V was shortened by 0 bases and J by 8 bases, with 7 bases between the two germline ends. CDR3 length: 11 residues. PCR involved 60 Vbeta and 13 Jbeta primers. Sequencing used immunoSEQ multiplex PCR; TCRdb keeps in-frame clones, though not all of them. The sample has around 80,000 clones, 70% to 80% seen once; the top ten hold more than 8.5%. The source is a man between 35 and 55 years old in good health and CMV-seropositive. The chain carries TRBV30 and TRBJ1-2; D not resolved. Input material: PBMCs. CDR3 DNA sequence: TGTGCCTGGAGTGTCGCGGCCGGCTACACCTTC. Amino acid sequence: CAWSVAAGYTF.